The 24 T cell receptor beta chains reported below all come from one sample, sequenced in a study of blood T cell repertoires in COVID-19. Sequencing was performed with immunoSEQ multiplex PCR; in TCRdb, only in-frame clones are kept and a portion is missing. This sample has 300,000 to 400,000 clones; approximately 92% occur once, and the top ten carry 0.9% to 1.1%. What was sequenced was PBMCs or T cells enriched from blood (not recorded which). These receptors all stem from a young man who had recovered from COVID-19.

The chain joins TRBV2 to TRBJ1-1, with D possibly TRBD1 on 5 matching bases. This CDR3 is built from 14 residues. The germline V and J ends were trimmed by 10 bases and 6 bases, with 21 bases remaining between them. The germline CDR1 and CDR2 sequences are SNHLY and FYNNEI. For the CDR3, the DNA is TGTGCCACACTCTATGGGGCAGAGGTACCTGAAGCTTTCTTT. It encodes CATLYGAEVPEAFF.

The chain couples TRBV19 to TRBJ1-3, with 10 nucleotides matching TRBD1. Trimming removed 8 bases from V and 7 bases from J; junction bases left unmatched: 17. Germline V gives CDR1 LNHDA, CDR2 SQIVND (reference sequence). The CDR3 extends over 17 amino acids. The CDR3 nucleotides read TGTGCCAGTGGCCCGACAGGGGGCTTGATTCGCGGGAACACCATATATTTT. Amino acid sequence: CASGPTGGLIRGNTIYF.

The CDR3 sequence: CASRKETGTSRWQYF. CDR3 bases: TGTGCCAGCAGGAAAGAGACAGGGACTTCCAGGTGGCAGTACTTC. V is TRBV6-5 and J is TRBJ2-7; a possible D gene is TRBD1 (7 bases). Germline CDR1 MNHEY, CDR2 SVGAGI. The CDR3 runs to 15 residues. Trimming took 6 bases from V and 9 from J, leaving 24 bases between them.

The V call is TRBV15, the J call TRBJ1-3; TRBD1 might be the D (6 bases). Trimming stripped 1 base from V and 6 bases from J, with 13 bases between. This CDR3 comprises 15 residues. Looked up from germline, CDR1 is LNHNV and CDR2 is YYDKDF (reference sequence). The chain's CDR3 is CATSRALQGPNTIYF. CDR3 bases: TGTGCCACCAGCAGAGCCTTACAGGGACCAAACACCATATATTTT.

The genes are TRBV2 and TRBJ1-5, with 8 bases fitting TRBD1. V shed 7 bases, J shed 6 bases, and the junction held 11 bases outside the gene matches. Germline lookup yields CDR1 SNHLY and CDR2 FYNNEI. The length of the CDR3 is 15 residues. DNA of the CDR3: TGTGCCAGCAATATGTTCCAGGGGGCTAGTCAGCCCCAGCATTTT. This translates into CASNMFQGASQPQHF.

This clone was recorded a few times. This chain connects TRBV4-2 to TRBJ2-3; D is perhaps TRBD1 (6 bases). V dropped 3 bases and J dropped 0 bases, with 13 bases sitting between them. The CDR3 has 16 amino acids. CDR1 and CDR2 (germline): LGHNA, YNFKEQ. The CDR3 bases are TGTGCCAGCAGCCACCAAATTGGGGGCAGCACAGATACGCAGTATTTT. Residues: CASSHQIGGSTDTQYF.

V is TRBV5-5 and J is TRBJ2-5; TRBD2 aligns across 7 bases. CDR1 and CDR2 (germline): SGHKS, YYEKEE (reference sequence). The ends lost 5 bases at V and 3 bases at J; junction bases unmatched: 7. The CDR3 loop spans 14 amino acids. DNA for the CDR3: TGTGCCAGCAGTTTCGGAGCGGGGAAAGAGACCCAGTACTTC. Translation: CASSFGAGKETQYF.

This rearrangement joins TRBV7-9 to TRBJ1-1; no clear D. The CDR3 consists of 13 residues. CDR1 is SEHNR and CDR2 is FQNEAQ in the germline V gene (reference sequence). V gave up 1 base and J gave up 5 bases, with 8 bases separating them. As DNA, the CDR3 is TGTGCCAGCAGCTTAGGCCCGCGGACTGAAGCTTTCTTT. The encoded protein is CASSLGPRTEAFF.

This rearrangement joins TRBV24-1 to TRBJ2-7, with TRBD1 matching 7 bases. Germline V gene sequence: CDR1 KGHDR, CDR2 SFDVKD. J was trimmed by 3 bases and V by 3 bases; bases with no gene match: 16. This CDR3 comprises 18 residues. CDR3 loop: CATSDAARDRPLYYEQYF. The CDR3 DNA follows: TGTGCCACCAGTGATGCCGCCCGGGACAGACCCCTCTACTACGAGCAGTACTTC.

The gene calls are TRBV9 and TRBJ1-2; 7 bases map to TRBD1. Losses at the gene ends were 3 bases for V and 8 bases for J; bases not matched to a gene: 13. Per the germline V gene, CDR1 is SGDLS and CDR2 is YYNGEE. This CDR3 is 15 amino acids long. This CDR3 is CASSGWRGRSVGYTF. CDR3 sequence (DNA): TGTGCCAGCAGCGGCTGGAGGGGGCGAAGCGTCGGCTACACCTTC.

The chain links TRBV5-4 to TRBJ2-7; TRBD2 agrees at 7 bases. The CDR3 runs to 15 residues. Trimming at V came to 0 bases and at J to 3 bases, leaving 6 bases not matched to a gene. CDR1 SGHNT and CDR2 YYREEE come from the germline V gene (reference sequence). The CDR3 coding sequence is TGTGCCAGCAGCTTGGCCGGAGGGACTATCTACGAGCAGTACTTC. Protein product: CASSLAGGTIYEQYF.

This clone was picked up one time. The gene calls are TRBV28 and TRBJ1-2; no firm D call. Trimming removed 6 bases from V and 8 bases from J, with 13 bases in between. CDR1 MDHEN and CDR2 SYDVKM come from the germline V gene. The CDR3 has 12 residues. CDR3 DNA: TGTGCCAGCAGCGCTCTGAGGTGGGGCTACACCTTC. Protein: CASSALRWGYTF.

This chain links TRBV4-1 with TRBJ2-7, with D hard to call. This CDR3 is 15 amino acids long. Trimming pared 2 bases from V and 2 bases from J, leaving 13 bases between. Germline lookup yields CDR1 MGHRA and CDR2 YSYEKL. The CDR3: CASSQTTGGTYEQYF. The CDR3 DNA sequence: TGCGCCAGCAGCCAAACTACCGGCGGAACCTACGAGCAGTACTTC.

V usage is TRBV6-5 and J usage is TRBJ2-7, with 13 positions matching TRBD2. V was clipped by 2 bases and J by 6 bases; unmatched bases: 4. Germline V gene data show CDR1 as MNHEY and CDR2 as SVGAGI. The CDR3 has 15 amino acids. The CDR3 DNA is TGTGCCAGCAGTTACCGACTAGCGGGAGGTCGCGAGCAGTACTTC. Protein: CASSYRLAGGREQYF.

The rearrangement links TRBV7-9 to TRBJ1-1; D remains ambiguous. Germline CDR1 is SEHNR and CDR2 is FQNEAQ (reference sequence). The CDR3 covers 14 residues. V gave up 2 bases and J gave up 3 bases, with 10 bases separating them. CDR3 sequence: CASSLTGKDTEAFF. DNA of the CDR3: TGTGCCAGCAGCTTAACCGGGAAGGACACTGAAGCTTTCTTT.

The chain carries TRBV11-3 and TRBJ1-1, with D possibly matching TRBD1 (5 bases). Germline-derived CDR1 and CDR2 are SGHNT and YENEEA. The CDR3 spans 14 residues. The V end was cut by 8 bases, the J end by 1 base, with 14 bases between. DNA of the CDR3: TGTGCCAGCGGTACCGGGACTAAGAACACTGAAGCTTTCTTT. As protein: CASGTGTKNTEAFF. Full variable domain (rest looked up from reference TRBV11-3 and TRBJ1-1): EAGVVQSPRYKIIEKKQPVAFWCNPISGHNTLYWYLQNLGQGPELLIRYENEEAVDDSQLPKDRFSAERLKGVDSTLKIQPAELGDSAVYLCASGTGTKNTEAFFGQGTRLTVV.

The table lists this clone with a few counts. J is TRBJ1-2 and V is TRBV29-1; D unresolved. Germline V gene data show CDR1 as SQVTM and CDR2 as ANQGSEA. This CDR3 is built from 13 residues. V was shortened by 2 bases and J by 0 bases, with 7 bases between the two germline ends. CDR3 loop: CSVESPANYGYTF. The CDR3 DNA reads as TGCAGCGTTGAATCCCCAGCTAACTATGGCTACACCTTC.

This chain connects TRBV12-3 or TRBV12-4 to TRBJ2-7; D is perhaps TRBD1 (6 bases). V was clipped by 6 bases and J by 3 bases, with 12 bases between them. The CDR3 has 13 residues. In DNA form, the CDR3 reads TGTGCCAGCAGACAGGGAGCAAGCTACGAGCAGTACTTC. This gives the protein CASRQGASYEQYF.

The chain links TRBV5-6 to TRBJ2-1, with D possibly TRBD1 on 5 matching bases. The CDR3 sequence is 16 residues long. The V end was cut by 0 bases, the J end by 8 bases, with 18 bases between. Germline V lookup: CDR1 SGHDT, CDR2 YYEEEE. In DNA, the CDR3 is TGTGCCAGCAGCTTGGCCGGACAACTGGGCAGGGATGAGCAGTTCTTC. Encoded protein: CASSLAGQLGRDEQFF.

V and J are TRBV5-4 and TRBJ2-1; TRBD2 aligns across 13 bases. Losses at the gene ends were 3 bases for V and 7 bases for J; bases not matched to a gene: 7. This CDR3 region has 16 residues. The germline V gene has CDR1 SGHNT and CDR2 YYREEE (reference sequence). CDR3 sequence reads: CASSSVLAGGRNEQFF. CDR3 nucleotides: TGTGCCAGCAGCTCTGTACTAGCGGGAGGGCGGAATGAGCAGTTCTTC.

The chain joins TRBV19 to TRBJ2-1; 9 nucleotides align to TRBD2. Trimming cost V 3 bases and J 6 bases; bases outside gene matches: 3. This CDR3 comprises 14 residues. Germline loops: CDR1 LNHDA, CDR2 SQIVND (reference sequence). The CDR3 is CASSIPGLANEQFF. Here the CDR3 DNA reads TGTGCCAGTAGTATTCCGGGACTAGCCAATGAGCAGTTCTTC.

This clone was counted between two and nine times. The V call is TRBV25-1, the J call TRBJ2-5; 7 bases fit TRBD2. V lost 2 bases to trimming and J lost 7 bases; unmatched junction nucleotides: 7. The CDR3 contains 14 residues. Germline V gene data show CDR1 as MGHDK and CDR2 as SYGVNS. The DNA of the CDR3 is TGTGCCAGCAGTGAAGTGGGGGGGGTCGGGACCCAGTACTTC. It specifies CASSEVGGVGTQYF.

Regarding this clone: Its ends do not fully match the called genes, so a read error is possible. The V call is TRBV7-6, the J call TRBJ2-5; 9 nucleotides line up with TRBD2. Germline V gene sequence: CDR1 SGHVS, CDR2 FNYEAQ. The CDR3 sequence is 12 residues long. CDR3 protein: CASSSSGAHVHF. The CDR3 DNA sequence: TGTGCCAGCAGCTCTAGCGGGGCCCACGTACACTTC.

This chain links TRBV7-2 with TRBJ2-7, with 12 nucleotides matching TRBD2. Germline V CDR1 and CDR2: SGHTA, FQGNSA. After removal of 3 bases from V and 6 bases from J, the junction contained 3 bases not matched to a gene. The CDR3 spans 14 residues. CDR3 loop: CASSFPSGRAEQYF. The CDR3 DNA reads as TGTGCCAGCAGCTTCCCTAGCGGGAGGGCCGAGCAGTACTTC.